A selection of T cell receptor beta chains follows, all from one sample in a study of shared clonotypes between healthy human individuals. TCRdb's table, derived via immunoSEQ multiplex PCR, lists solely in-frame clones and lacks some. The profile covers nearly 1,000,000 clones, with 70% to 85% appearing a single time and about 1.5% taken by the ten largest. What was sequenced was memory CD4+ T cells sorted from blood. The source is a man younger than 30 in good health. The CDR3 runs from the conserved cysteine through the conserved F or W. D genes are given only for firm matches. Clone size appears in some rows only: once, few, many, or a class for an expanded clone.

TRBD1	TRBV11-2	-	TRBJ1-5	CASSLGQQGLGSNQPQHF	TGTGCCAGCAGCTTAGGTCAACAGGGGCTAGGGAGCAATCAGCCCCAGCATTTT
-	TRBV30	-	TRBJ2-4	CAWSPGTDIQYF	TGTGCCTGGAGTCCAGGGACGGACATTCAGTACTTC
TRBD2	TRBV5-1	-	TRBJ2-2	CASSIAGGRAGELFF	TGCGCCAGCAGCATAGCGGGAGGAAGGGCCGGGGAGCTGTTTTTT
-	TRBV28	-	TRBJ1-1	CASSPSWNTEAFF	TGTGCCAGCAGTCCCTCGTGGAACACTGAAGCTTTCTTT
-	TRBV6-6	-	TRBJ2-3	CASSYLAGTDTQYF	TGTGCCAGCAGTTACTTAGCGGGCACAGATACGCAGTATTTT
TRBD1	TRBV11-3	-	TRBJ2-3	CASSLGQGGQYF	TGTGCCAGCAGCTTAGGACAGGGTGGGCAGTATTTT
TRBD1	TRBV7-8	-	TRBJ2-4	CASSYPQGQGAKNIQYF	TGTGCCAGCAGCTACCCCCAGGGACAGGGAGCCAAAAACATTCAGTACTTC
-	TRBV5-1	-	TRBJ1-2	CASAENNYGYTF	TGCGCCAGCGCGGAGAATAACTATGGCTACACCTTC
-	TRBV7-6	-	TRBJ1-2	CASSLVGTTDGYTF	TGTGCCAGCAGCTTAGTTGGGACAACGGATGGCTACACCTTC
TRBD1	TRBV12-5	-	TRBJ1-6	CASGSRTGPYNSPLHF	TGTGCTAGTGGTTCGCGGACAGGGCCATATAATTCACCCCTCCACTTT
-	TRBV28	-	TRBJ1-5	CASSLDRESNQPQHF	TGTGCCAGCAGTTTGGATCGGGAAAGCAATCAGCCCCAGCATTTT
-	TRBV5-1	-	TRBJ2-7	CASSLGQVYEQYF	TGCGCCAGCAGCTTGGGGCAAGTCTACGAGCAGTACTTC
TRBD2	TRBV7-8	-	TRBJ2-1	CASSPVLAGRYNEQFF	TGTGCCAGCAGCCCAGTACTAGCGGGGAGATACAATGAGCAGTTCTTC
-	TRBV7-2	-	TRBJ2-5	CASNLRVGGGETQYF	TGTGCCAGCAACCTTAGAGTGGGCGGAGGAGAGACCCAGTACTTC
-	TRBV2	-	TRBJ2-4	CASSPGLAKNIQYF	TGTGCCAGCTCCCCAGGACTAGCCAAAAACATTCAGTACTTC
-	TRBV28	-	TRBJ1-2	CASSLGQGYGYTF	TGTGCCAGCAGTTTAGGCCAGGGCTATGGCTACACCTTC
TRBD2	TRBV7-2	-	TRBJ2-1	CASRRGLPGDNEQFF	TGTGCCAGCCGTCGGGGACTACCCGGGGACAATGAGCAGTTCTTC
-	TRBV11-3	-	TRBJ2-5	CASSLQGGGETQYF	TGTGCCAGCAGCCTACAGGGAGGGGGTGAGACCCAGTACTTC
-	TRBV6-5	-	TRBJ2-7	CASSSTQGAYEQYF	TGTGCCAGCAGTTCGACTCAGGGCGCCTACGAGCAGTACTTC
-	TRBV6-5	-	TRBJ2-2	CASTYSGPRNTGELFF	TGTGCCAGCACCTACTCGGGACCCCGAAACACCGGGGAGCTGTTTTTT
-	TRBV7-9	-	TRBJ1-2	CASSLIFGSGDGYTF	TGTGCCAGCAGCCTCATCTTTGGGAGTGGAGATGGCTACACCTTC
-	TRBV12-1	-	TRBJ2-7	CASSLRPSYEQYF	TGTGCCAGCAGCCTGAGGCCGTCCTACGAGCAGTACTTC
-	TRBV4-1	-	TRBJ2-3	CASSRAYSGSTDTQYF	TGCGCCAGCAGCCGGGCTTATAGCGGTAGCACAGATACGCAGTATTTT
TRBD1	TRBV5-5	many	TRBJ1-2	CASSPGTVYGYTF	TGTGCCAGCAGCCCCGGGACAGTCTATGGCTACACCTTC
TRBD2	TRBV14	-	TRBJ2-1	CASSLGTSSYNEQFF	TGTGCCAGCAGCCTCGGGACTAGTAGCTACAATGAGCAGTTCTTC
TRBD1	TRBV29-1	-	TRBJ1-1	CSADRNGQGASTEAFF	TGCAGCGCTGATAGGAATGGACAGGGGGCGAGCACTGAAGCTTTCTTT
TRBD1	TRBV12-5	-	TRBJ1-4	CASGPDRGHHEKLFF	TGTGCTAGTGGTCCGGACAGGGGGCATCATGAAAAACTGTTTTTT
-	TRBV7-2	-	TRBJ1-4	CASSLGRISNEKLFF	TGTGCCAGCAGCTTAGGGAGGATCTCTAATGAAAAACTGTTTTTT
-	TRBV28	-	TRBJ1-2	CASSYRAPPGYTF	TGTGCCAGCAGTTATCGAGCCCCACCTGGCTACACCTTC
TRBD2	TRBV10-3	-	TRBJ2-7	CAISGDGGGGGYEQYF	TGTGCCATCAGTGGTGACGGTGGCGGGGGAGGATACGAGCAGTACTTC
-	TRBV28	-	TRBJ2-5	CASSSRGAPQETQYF	TGTGCCAGCAGCTCTAGGGGGGCCCCCCAAGAGACCCAGTACTTC
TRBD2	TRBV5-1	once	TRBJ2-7	CASSLAGTSGRSRSYEQYF	TGCGCCAGCAGCTTGGCCGGGACTAGCGGGAGAAGTAGGTCCTACGAGCAGTACTTC
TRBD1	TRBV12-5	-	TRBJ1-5	CASGLASTGGRSNQPQHF	TGTGCTAGTGGTTTGGCCTCAACAGGGGGCAGGAGCAATCAGCCCCAGCATTTT
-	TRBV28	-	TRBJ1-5	CASRRGEQPQHF	TGTGCCAGCCGACGGGGAGAGCAGCCCCAGCATTTT
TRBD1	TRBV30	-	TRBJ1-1	CAWTQGGNTEAFF	TGTGCCTGGACACAGGGGGGGAACACTGAAGCTTTTTTT
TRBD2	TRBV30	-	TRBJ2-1	CAWSEGTSSYNEQFF	TGTGCCTGGAGTGAGGGGACTAGCTCCTACAATGAGCAGTTCTTC
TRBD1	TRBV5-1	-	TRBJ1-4	CASSSRGSNEKLFF	TGCGCCAGCAGCTCCAGGGGGAGTAATGAAAAACTGTTTTTT
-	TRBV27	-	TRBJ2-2	CASSSQNRPGTNTGELFF	TGTGCCAGCAGCTCACAGAACCGTCCGGGAACTAACACCGGGGAGCTGTTTTTT
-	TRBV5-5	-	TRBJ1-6	CASSLVVSAGYSPLHF	TGTGCCAGCAGCTTGGTGGTGTCGGCAGGCTATTCACCCCTCCACTTT
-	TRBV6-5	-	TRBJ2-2	CASSYSRKSNTGELFF	TGTGCCAGCAGTTACAGCCGGAAATCGAACACCGGGGAGCTGTTTTTT
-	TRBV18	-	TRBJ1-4	CASSPPQGTLFF	TGTGCCAGCTCACCACCCCAGGGAACACTGTTTTTT
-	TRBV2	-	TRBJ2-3	CASIGGLASSTDTQYF	TGTGCCAGCATTGGGGGGCTAGCTTCTAGCACAGATACGCAGTATTTT
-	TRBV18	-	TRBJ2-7	CASSAGANYEQYF	TGTGCCAGCTCTGCGGGGGCTAACTACGAGCAGTACTTC
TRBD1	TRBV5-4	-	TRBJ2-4	CASSLLPGGKNIQYF	TGTGCCAGCAGCTTGTTACCAGGGGGCAAAAACATTCAGTACTTC
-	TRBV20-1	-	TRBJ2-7	CSARKGVEQYF	TGCAGTGCTAGGAAGGGGGTCGAGCAGTACTTC
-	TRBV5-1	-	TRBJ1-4	CASSLAVGSNEKLFF	TGCGCCAGCAGCTTGGCTGTGGGGTCTAATGAAAAACTGTTTTTT
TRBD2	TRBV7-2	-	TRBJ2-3	CASSLGGGPTDTQYF	TGTGCCAGCAGCTTAGGGGGAGGGCCCACAGATACGCAGTATTTT